This entry is about one TCR beta chain. Its target is unknown. This entry comes from a study of cytomegalovirus exposure and HLA in healthy donors. Points from the study as a whole: Accurate prediction of HLA-A and HLA-B alleles (for most subjects) was reportedly achieved from TCR beta sequences. The productive fraction for most TCR beta V segments was about 87% or about 30% in an earlier analysis. Clonal expansion was found to be greater in HLA-associated TCR beta chains than in equally common others in a later analysis.

Germline V CDR1 and CDR2: MNHEY, SVGAGI. This CDR3 has 14 amino acids. With V trimmed by 6 bases and J by 13 bases, 14 bases remained unmatched. The PCR used 60 Vbeta and 13 Jbeta primers. The protocol was immunoSEQ multiplex PCR, while the TCRdb copy is restricted to in-frame clones and leaves out a portion. Of around 160,000 clones in the sample, 80% to 85% were seen once. V and J are TRBV6-5 and TRBJ2-7; TRBD2 aligns across 11 bases. The TCR was taken from a man over 45 in good health and CMV-seropositive. The sequenced material came from PBMCs. The CDR3 coding sequence is TGTGCCAGCAGGGGGACTAGCGGTACCGTAATCGAATACTTC. This gives the protein CASRGTSGTVIEYF.